This TCR beta chain was identified during a study of OX40 agonist ivuxolimab in advanced cancers. TCRdb's copy holds only in-frame clones and misses some; the assay was immunoSEQ multiplex PCR. Altogether under 80,000 clones are present, approximately 86% being singletons, with the ten largest covering roughly 0.77%. This CDR3 region has 15 residues. Germline assignment: CDR1 LNHNV and CDR2 YYDKDF (reference sequence). Germline trimming cut 5 bases from V and 4 bases from J; bases unmatched to any gene: 2. This chain uses TRBV15 with TRBJ2-2; 12 positions agree with TRBD2. The clonotype originates from an adult with an advanced solid tumor such as melanoma, head and neck, liver or kidney cancer. Sequencing used CD4+ or CD8+ T cells sorted from blood, obtained in a trial of the OX40 agonist ivuxolimab. As DNA, the CDR3 is TGTGCCACCAGCGCACTAGCGGGGGGCACCGGGGAGCTGTTTTTT. Translation: CATSALAGGTGELFF.